This is a list of T cell receptor beta chains from one sample in a study of T cells in Graves' hyperthyroidism and ophthalmopathy. TCRdb re-derived calls from the multiplex PCR reads in MiXCR, one entry per CDR3 protein. This table holds a few hundred thousand distinct CDR3 sequences, around 20% found once. The sample was blood. These receptors were collected from a woman aged 45-65 years with Graves' hyperthyroidism. The CDR3 runs from the conserved cysteine through the conserved F or W. Fields, in order: D gene, J gene, V gene, CDR3 protein. A D gene is named only where the DNA matches it firmly.

D gene: TRBD2; J gene: TRBJ2-5; V gene: TRBV19; CDR3 protein: CASSPRTSGFQETQYF
D gene: -; J gene: TRBJ2-7; V gene: TRBV28; CDR3 protein: CASRGGTAYEQYF
D gene: -; J gene: TRBJ1-5; V gene: TRBV6-1; CDR3 protein: CASSRLGSNQPQHF
D gene: TRBD1; J gene: TRBJ1-2; V gene: TRBV3-1; CDR3 protein: CASSHRDRAGGYTF
D gene: -; J gene: TRBJ1-6; V gene: TRBV12-5; CDR3 protein: CASGLVPFGYNSPLHF
D gene: TRBD1; J gene: TRBJ1-5; V gene: TRBV12-3/TRBV12-4; CDR3 protein: CANSLGGQQGAIQHF
D gene: TRBD2; J gene: TRBJ2-3; V gene: TRBV9; CDR3 protein: CASSPGLAGGPDTQYF
D gene: TRBD2; J gene: TRBJ2-2; V gene: TRBV4-1; CDR3 protein: CASGARLAQKTNTGELFF
D gene: TRBD2; J gene: TRBJ2-1; V gene: TRBV12-3/TRBV12-4; CDR3 protein: CASSTSVNEQFF
D gene: -; J gene: TRBJ1-1; V gene: TRBV6-1; CDR3 protein: CASRPREHEAFF
D gene: TRBD1; J gene: TRBJ2-7; V gene: TRBV6-1; CDR3 protein: CASSADRVSSYEQYF
D gene: -; J gene: TRBJ2-7; V gene: TRBV29-1; CDR3 protein: CSVKGVGTPYEQYF
D gene: TRBD2; J gene: TRBJ2-2; V gene: TRBV7-9; CDR3 protein: CASSLSAGVDTGELFF
D gene: -; J gene: TRBJ2-2; V gene: TRBV5-4; CDR3 protein: CASRSAGGRTGELFF
D gene: TRBD2; J gene: TRBJ2-2; V gene: TRBV5-4; CDR3 protein: CASSGLAGDTGELFF
D gene: -; J gene: TRBJ1-4; V gene: TRBV30; CDR3 protein: CACPVDHATNEKLFF
D gene: -; J gene: TRBJ2-5; V gene: TRBV5-6; CDR3 protein: CASSLAGQGETQYF
D gene: TRBD1; J gene: TRBJ1-6; V gene: TRBV27; CDR3 protein: CASSLRRDRGFRTSPLHF
D gene: -; J gene: TRBJ2-2; V gene: TRBV12-3/TRBV12-4; CDR3 protein: CASSFGFTGELFF
D gene: TRBD2; J gene: TRBJ2-2; V gene: TRBV19; CDR3 protein: CASSLLPAGGIGELFF
D gene: -; J gene: TRBJ1-2; V gene: TRBV27; CDR3 protein: CASSLRGRNYGYTF
D gene: -; J gene: TRBJ2-2; V gene: TRBV12-3/TRBV12-4; CDR3 protein: CASSQTGRTGELFF
D gene: -; J gene: TRBJ1-1; V gene: TRBV20-1; CDR3 protein: CSATPGLTEAFF
D gene: -; J gene: TRBJ2-1; V gene: TRBV30; CDR3 protein: CAWSTGFSYNEQFF
D gene: -; J gene: TRBJ2-2; V gene: TRBV7-2; CDR3 protein: CASSETLGTGELFF
D gene: -; J gene: TRBJ1-2; V gene: TRBV6-1; CDR3 protein: CASSEAGYGYTF
D gene: -; J gene: TRBJ2-1; V gene: TRBV7-9; CDR3 protein: CASSFKRNEQFF
D gene: -; J gene: TRBJ1-2; V gene: TRBV5-1; CDR3 protein: CASSPGGVNYGYTF
D gene: -; J gene: TRBJ2-7; V gene: TRBV7-2; CDR3 protein: CASSRSPGQPEQYF
D gene: -; J gene: TRBJ2-5; V gene: TRBV20-1; CDR3 protein: CSARAPRMETQYF
D gene: TRBD2; J gene: TRBJ2-7; V gene: TRBV7-2; CDR3 protein: CASSPGLAGVFEQYF
D gene: -; J gene: TRBJ2-7; V gene: TRBV5-1; CDR3 protein: CASRGTGAFNEQYF
D gene: TRBD2; J gene: TRBJ2-1; V gene: TRBV6-1; CDR3 protein: CASSGTGTSSYNEQFF
D gene: -; J gene: TRBJ2-7; V gene: TRBV6-1; CDR3 protein: CASKVLSSYEQYF
D gene: TRBD2; J gene: TRBJ2-7; V gene: TRBV5-1; CDR3 protein: CASSILAGGGYEQYF